The rows below give T cell receptor beta chains drawn from one sample of a study of blood T cell repertoires in COVID-19. The assay was immunoSEQ multiplex PCR, and TCRdb's table has in-frame clones only and misses some. The sample shows just over 95,000 clones, about four fifths of them seen only once. Sequenced input: peripheral blood. The receptors here all came from a man at least 80 years old with acute or convalescent COVID-19. Both conserved end residues are trimmed from each CDR3. D genes are given only for firm matches.

13 TRBJ2-7 TRBV5-4 TRBD1 ASSVGGQGGRVQY
11 TRBJ2-7 TRBV4-2 TRBD1 ASSSDRGYEQY
12 TRBJ1-4 TRBV6-6 TRBD1 ATRQGRINEKLF
13 TRBJ1-3 TRBV5-4 TRBD1 ASSPGTGTGNTIY
12 TRBJ2-5 TRBV7-6 TRBD1 ASSQQGVRETQY
13 TRBJ1-1 TRBV5-6 - ASSLPGAGNTEAF
14 TRBJ1-2 TRBV5-1 - ASSPDVGTPKHGYT
13 TRBJ1-3 TRBV10-1 - ASRGGEALGNTIY
13 TRBJ1-4 TRBV5-1 - ASSLRGFPNEKLF
12 TRBJ1-4 TRBV5-1 - ASSLGQVNEKLF
10 TRBJ2-5 TRBV5-1 - ASYQGRETQY
13 TRBJ1-2 TRBV6-6 TRBD1 ASSGYDRGNYGYT
12 TRBJ2-3 TRBV4-3 - ASSQGGSTDTQY
11 TRBJ1-1 TRBV25-1 - ASRNVGGYEAF
12 TRBJ1-5 TRBV6-5 TRBD1 ASSPRDRGSPQH
11 TRBJ2-7 TRBV5-1 TRBD1 ASSRTGVYEQY
9 TRBJ2-5 TRBV6-5 - ASSSLETQY
13 TRBJ1-5 TRBV2 - ASSEEQHSNQPQH
14 TRBJ2-5 TRBV11-2 TRBD2 ASSPMRLAGQETQY
13 TRBJ2-1 TRBV19 TRBD2 ASSILAGDYNEQF
12 TRBJ2-5 TRBV18 - ASSPLDIQETQY
13 TRBJ1-6 TRBV5-6 - ASSQTTEYNSPLH
10 TRBJ2-7 TRBV6-6 - ASSSPPGEQY
11 TRBJ2-2 TRBV7-2 TRBD2 ATAGGGTGELF
13 TRBJ2-2 TRBV12-5 TRBD1 ASGPGQTSTGELF
13 TRBJ1-3 TRBV11-2 TRBD1 ASSLARGLGNTIY
13 TRBJ1-5 TRBV19 TRBD1 ASSWGQGARQPQH
12 TRBJ1-6 TRBV27 - ASRIGAGQSPLH
13 TRBJ2-7 TRBV3-1/TRBV3-2 TRBD1 ASSARTGSSYEQY
12 TRBJ2-3 TRBV7-9 TRBD2 AARGVGGTDTQY
12 TRBJ2-5 TRBV7-2 TRBD2 ASVRDYGLRTQY
11 TRBJ2-5 TRBV6-5 TRBD1 ASRTGGIETQY
11 TRBJ1-1 TRBV6-5 - ASSYTGSNEAF
12 TRBJ1-4 TRBV27 TRBD1 ASSFTGEEEKLF
13 TRBJ1-1 TRBV18 TRBD1 ASSPKGALDTEAF
12 TRBJ2-7 TRBV7-2 TRBD1 ASSWTGPSYEQY
12 TRBJ1-1 TRBV27 - ASSLIGGNTEAF
13 TRBJ1-5 TRBV6-2/TRBV6-3 TRBD1 ASSYEPTGGQPQH
11 TRBJ1-6 TRBV7-2 - ASSPDPGSPLH
14 TRBJ1-5 TRBV3-1/TRBV3-2 - ASSQGTGDSNQPQH
13 TRBJ2-5 TRBV4-1 - ASSQEGHSLETQY
11 TRBJ1-2 TRBV7-2 - ASSPGVNYGYT
12 TRBJ2-4 TRBV28 TRBD2 ASSEGGEENIQY
14 TRBJ2-2 TRBV27 TRBD2 ASSPVAGGTTGELF
11 TRBJ2-7 TRBV28 - ASSLSGTYEQY